This TCR beta chain was retrieved from a study of identical twins. Notes on the study in general: Compared with unrelated sharing, twin-shared out-of-frame alpha sequences had more low-probability sequences. Zero-insertion results could be subject to partial confounding by invariant MAIT and iNKT cells. The abundant beta clonotypes from cord blood had fewer insertions, and memory repertoires had none of this.

TCRdb reprocessed the 5' RACE reads with MiXCR, giving one entry per CDR3 protein. The sample carries 1.5 million to 2 million distinct CDR3 sequences, around 33% recorded once. As for this clonotype: Its target is unknown.

This CDR3 comprises 13 residues. J was trimmed by 4 bases and V by 6 bases; bases with no gene match: 7. CDR1 is DFQATT and CDR2 is SNEGSKA in the germline V gene (reference sequence). V and J are TRBV20-1 and TRBJ2-5; 8 nucleotides agree with TRBD2. The specimen was cord blood. The receptor comes from a newborn girl in good health. CDR3 loop: CSATGGVPETQYF. In nucleotides, the CDR3 is TGCAGTGCAACCGGGGGGGTTCCAGAGACCCAGTACTTC.